These 10 T cell receptor beta chains share one sample of origin, sequenced in a study of pediatric ulcerative colitis. Sequenced by immunoSEQ multiplex PCR; TCRdb stores in-frame clones only, minus some. The table shows around 61,000 clones, with 86% occurring only once. The sample consisted of blood. The receptors derive from a boy younger than 18 with severe ulcerative colitis.

V is TRBV6-6 and J is TRBJ2-7; 10 bases match TRBD2. The CDR3 contains 13 residues. The germline CDR1 and CDR2 sequences are MNHNY and SVGAGI (reference sequence). V lost 8 bases, J lost 5 bases, and 6 bases stayed unmatched. The CDR3 loop reads CASGWTSGDEQYF. DNA of the CDR3: TGTGCCAGCGGTTGGACTAGCGGTGACGAGCAGTACTTC.

The chain uses TRBV7-2 and TRBJ1-3; D unclear. Trimming stripped 5 bases from V and 0 bases from J, with 14 bases between. Germline assignment: CDR1 SGHTA and CDR2 FQGNSA. The CDR3 is 16 amino acids. Written as DNA, the CDR3 is TGTGCCAGCAGCCCGCACCTGGACCTCTCTGGAAACACCATATATTTT. Residues: CASSPHLDLSGNTIYF.

This clone was recorded once. The V and J genes are TRBV2 and TRBJ2-7; 7 bases align to TRBD1. The CDR3 runs to 13 residues. The germline V gene encodes CDR1 SNHLY and CDR2 FYNNEI. V shed 8 bases and J 6 bases; nucleotides not matched to a gene: 10. The CDR3 loop is CASLPTGKGEQYF. The CDR3 region has the DNA TGTGCCAGCCTCCCGACAGGGAAGGGCGAGCAGTACTTC.

V is TRBV29-1 and J is TRBJ1-2, with a possible D match to TRBD1 (5 bases). Germline-derived CDR1 and CDR2 are SQVTM and ANQGSEA. The CDR3 has 14 amino acids. V lost 6 bases, J lost 3 bases, and 17 bases lay in between. The CDR3 region is CSVPKGPGYYGYTF. CDR3 DNA: TGCAGCGTCCCCAAGGGGCCGGGCTACTATGGCTACACCTTC.

The CDR3 bases are TGCAGCGTTGAAGTGGCGGGCAGGGCTGAAGCTTTCTTT. Its protein is CSVEVAGRAEAFF. The V call is TRBV29-1, the J call TRBJ1-1; weak D call: TRBD1 (5 bases). The V gene lost 1 base and the J gene lost 6 bases, with 12 bases spanning the gap. Germline V lookup: CDR1 SQVTM, CDR2 ANQGSEA. This CDR3 spans 13 amino acids.

The chain is built from TRBV29-1 and TRBJ2-7; 7 nucleotides agree with TRBD1. The CDR3 runs to 15 residues. With 5 bases clipped from V and 1 base from J, the junction kept 11 bases outside the gene matches. Germline lookup yields CDR1 SQVTM and CDR2 ANQGSEA. In DNA, the CDR3 is TGCAGCGTTTCAAAAGACAGGGATCTTTCCTACGAGCAGTACTTC. Amino acid sequence: CSVSKDRDLSYEQYF.

V and J are TRBV6-1 and TRBJ1-3; TRBD1 might be the D (5 bases). The CDR3 totals 15 residues. Trimming removed 0 bases from V and 2 bases from J, with 8 bases in between. Germline values: CDR1 MNHNS, CDR2 SASEGT. This chain's CDR3 is CASSEAGVAGNTIYF. The CDR3 bases are TGTGCCAGCAGTGAAGCGGGGGTGGCTGGAAACACCATATATTTT.

V and J are TRBV9 and TRBJ1-1; the D gene is possibly TRBD1 (6 bases). The CDR3 spans 14 residues. The germline V gene encodes CDR1 SGDLS and CDR2 YYNGEE. V was clipped by 2 bases and J by 1 base, with 9 bases between them. CDR3 nucleotides: TGTGCCAGCAGCGTCGACAGGTCGAACACTGAAGCTTTCTTT. Its translation is CASSVDRSNTEAFF.

The chain combines TRBV19 with TRBJ2-6; 8 bases map to TRBD1. Looked up from germline, CDR1 is LNHDA and CDR2 is SQIVND (reference sequence). V gave up 7 bases and J gave up 0 bases; unmatched junction bases: 5. The CDR3 has 16 residues. CDR3 nucleotides: TGTGCCAGTAATTCCGGGACAGGCTCTGGGGCCAACGTCCTGACTTTC. Translating gives CASNSGTGSGANVLTF.

The V and J genes are TRBV9 and TRBJ2-1; no definite D call. V was shortened by 3 bases and J by 7 bases, with 5 bases between the two germline ends. Germline V gene data show CDR1 as SGDLS and CDR2 as YYNGEE. CDR3 length: 11 amino acids. The chain's CDR3 is CASSGPNEQFF. The CDR3 nucleotides read TGTGCCAGCAGCGGCCCTAATGAGCAGTTCTTC.